These T cell receptor beta chains were read from a single sample in a study of metastatic and nonmetastatic thyroid tumors. TCRdb redid the clone calls on the PCR reads using MiXCR. The data contain a few thousand clones, approximately 40% of them singletons. The sequencing input was adjacent normal tissue. These receptors came from a female donor with papillary thyroid cancer or a benign thyroid nodule (not recorded which). Some clones in this sample may be carry-over from other donors' samples. Each CDR3 is given with its conserved first and last residue. D genes are given only for firm matches. The listing skips clone size in some rows; elsewhere it reads once, few, many or a size class.

V: TRBV2
size: few
D: NA
J: TRBJ1-1
DNA: TGTGCCAGCGGGCCGACGGGGAACACTGAAGCTTTCTTT
CDR3: CASGPTGNTEAFF

V: TRBV6-4
size: NA
D: NA
J: TRBJ2-2
DNA: TGTGCCAGCAGTGACTCTGTGTTTGTTACAGAGGCGAACACCGGGGAGCTGTTTTTT
CDR3: CASSDSVFVTEANTGELFF

V: TRBV20-1
size: NA
D: TRBD1
J: TRBJ1-5
DNA: TGCAGTGCTAGAGTAGGACCGGGACAGGGGAGTCAGCCCCAGCATTTT
CDR3: CSARVGPGQGSQPQHF

V: TRBV3-1
size: NA
D: TRBD1
J: TRBJ1-2
DNA: TGTGCCAGCAGCCACAGGGACAGCCGGGGCTACACCTTC
CDR3: CASSHRDSRGYTF

V: TRBV12-3/TRBV12-4
size: NA
D: NA
J: TRBJ2-5
DNA: TGTGCCAGCAGTCTGGGACAACTGCTGGAGGGGGAGACCCAGTACTTC
CDR3: CASSLGQLLEGETQYF

V: TRBV12-3/TRBV12-4
size: NA
D: NA
J: TRBJ2-1
DNA: TGTGCCAGCAGTTTTGGCCTATCTACCTACAATGAGCAGTTCTTC
CDR3: CASSFGLSTYNEQFF

V: TRBV7-9
size: few
D: TRBD1
J: TRBJ2-7
DNA: TGTGCCAGCAGCTCCGGGACAGGGTACTACGAGCAGTACTTC
CDR3: CASSSGTGYYEQYF

V: TRBV7-8
size: NA
D: NA
J: TRBJ1-3
DNA: TGTGCCAGCAGCTTAGACAGCTCTGGAAACACCATATATTTT
CDR3: CASSLDSSGNTIYF

V: TRBV13
size: NA
D: TRBD1
J: TRBJ1-2
DNA: TGTGCCAGCAGCTTGGTGGGAGGGGGCCTTAACTATGGCTACACCTTC
CDR3: CASSLVGGGLNYGYTF

V: TRBV6-2/TRBV6-3
size: few
D: TRBD1
J: TRBJ1-3
DNA: TGTGCCAGCAGCCTCTCTGGACAGGGCGGATTAACTGGAAACACCATATATTTT
CDR3: CASSLSGQGGLTGNTIYF

V: TRBV20-1
size: NA
D: NA
J: TRBJ2-7
DNA: TGCAGTGCTAAGAACGCGGGCGAGCAGTACTTC
CDR3: CSAKNAGEQYF

V: TRBV4-1
size: many
D: NA
J: TRBJ2-6
DNA: TGCGCCAGCAGCCAAGATCCCTCTGGGGCCAACGTCCTGACTTTC
CDR3: CASSQDPSGANVLTF

V: TRBV20-1
size: once
D: TRBD1
J: TRBJ1-3
DNA: TGCAGTGCAAGAGCCATGGGACAGAGAAACACCATATATTTT
CDR3: CSARAMGQRNTIYF

V: TRBV30
size: NA
D: NA
J: TRBJ1-4
DNA: TGTGCCTGGAGCCACAATGAAAAACTGTTTTTT
CDR3: CAWSHNEKLFF

V: TRBV10-2
size: NA
D: NA
J: TRBJ1-2
DNA: TGCGCCAGCAGAGGGCCCTATGGCTACACCTTC
CDR3: CASRGPYGYTF

V: TRBV10-3
size: NA
D: TRBD1
J: TRBJ2-1
DNA: TGTGCCATCAGAGGGACAGGGGGCTACAATGAGCAGTTCTTC
CDR3: CAIRGTGGYNEQFF

V: TRBV27
size: NA
D: TRBD1
J: TRBJ1-1
DNA: TGTGCCAGCAGTTTGGGACAGGGGTTTGGGACTGAAGCTTTCTTT
CDR3: CASSLGQGFGTEAFF

V: TRBV27
size: NA
D: NA
J: TRBJ1-6
DNA: TGTGCCAGCAGTTTGCGCAGGGACCTAAGAACACCCCTCCACTTT
CDR3: CASSLRRDLRTPLHF

V: TRBV2
size: NA
D: NA
J: TRBJ2-3
DNA: TGTGCCAGCAGTTTATGGACGAATGCAGATACGCAGTATTTT
CDR3: CASSLWTNADTQYF

V: TRBV7-9
size: NA
D: TRBD1
J: TRBJ2-2
DNA: TGTGCCAGCAGCTTCCGGGACAGGGACACCGGGGAGCTGTTTTTT
CDR3: CASSFRDRDTGELFF

V: TRBV20-1
size: NA
D: TRBD2
J: TRBJ2-7
DNA: TGCAGTGTGGGGACTAGCAATCCCACCTACGAGCAGTACTTC
CDR3: CSVGTSNPTYEQYF

V: TRBV7-3
size: NA
D: NA
J: TRBJ2-1
DNA: TGTGCCAGCAGCTACACCCCGGGACTGGGTACACATGAGCAGTTCTTC
CDR3: CASSYTPGLGTHEQFF

V: TRBV25-1
size: few
D: NA
J: TRBJ2-2
DNA: TGTGCCAGCTCCGACCCTGCCGGGGAGCTGTTTTTT
CDR3: CASSDPAGELFF

V: TRBV19
size: many
D: NA
J: TRBJ1-3
DNA: TGTGCCAGTAATAAGGGGCAAGGAAACACCATATATTTT
CDR3: CASNKGQGNTIYF

V: TRBV2
size: NA
D: NA
J: TRBJ2-7
DNA: TGTGCCAGCAGTGGCACAGGGCGGGAGCAGTACTTC
CDR3: CASSGTGREQYF

V: TRBV11-2
size: NA
D: NA
J: TRBJ2-2
DNA: TGTGCCAGCAGCTCCCCCCGGACAGCGAGAGGGGTTTACACCGGGGAGCTGTTTTTT
CDR3: CASSSPRTARGVYTGELFF

V: TRBV27
size: few
D: TRBD2
J: TRBJ2-7
DNA: TGTGCCAGCAGTTTAATGTCTAGCGGGAGCCACGAGCAGTACTTC
CDR3: CASSLMSSGSHEQYF

V: TRBV30
size: NA
D: TRBD2
J: TRBJ2-7
DNA: TGTGCCTGGACCAGGCGGGGGGGAACACCTTCGGGCGAGCAGTACTTC
CDR3: CAWTRRGGTPSGEQYF

V: TRBV20-1
size: NA
D: NA
J: TRBJ1-6
DNA: TGCAGTGCTAGGGAGGGAGAGACCCTCCACTTT
CDR3: CSAREGETLHF

V: TRBV5-1
size: NA
D: NA
J: TRBJ1-6
DNA: TGCGCCAGCAGCCACAGGGAGACCTATAATTCACCCCTCCACTTT
CDR3: CASSHRETYNSPLHF

V: TRBV11-1
size: NA
D: TRBD2
J: TRBJ2-3
DNA: TGTGCCAGCAGCCTGGGACTAGCGGGAGGGCCCACAGATACGCAGTATTTT
CDR3: CASSLGLAGGPTDTQYF

V: TRBV19
size: NA
D: NA
J: TRBJ2-2
DNA: TGTGCCAGTAGTTTGGTAGGGGCGATCACCGGGGAGCTGTTTTTT
CDR3: CASSLVGAITGELFF

V: TRBV20-1
size: many
D: NA
J: TRBJ2-2
DNA: TGCAGTGCTAGAGATAACACCGGGGAGCTGTTTTTT
CDR3: CSARDNTGELFF

V: TRBV6-1
size: NA
D: NA
J: TRBJ2-7
DNA: TGTGCCAGCAGGCCCCCGGGACAATCCTACGAGCAGTACTTC
CDR3: CASRPPGQSYEQYF

V: TRBV6-2/TRBV6-3
size: few
D: TRBD1
J: TRBJ2-5
DNA: TGTGCCAGCAGTTACTCGACAGGGGGCAGGGAGACCCAGTACTTC
CDR3: CASSYSTGGRETQYF

V: TRBV28
size: NA
D: TRBD1
J: TRBJ1-2
DNA: TGTGCCAGCAACGTCCAACAGGGGAAGGGTTACTATGGCTACACCTTC
CDR3: CASNVQQGKGYYGYTF

V: TRBV20-1
size: once
D: TRBD2
J: TRBJ2-5
DNA: TGCAGTGCCGGCCCACTAGCGGGAGGATGGGAGACCCAGTACTTC
CDR3: CSAGPLAGGWETQYF

V: TRBV11-2
size: NA
D: TRBD1
J: TRBJ2-7
DNA: TGTGCCAGCAGCTTTTTACAGGGGCCGTCCTACGAGCAGTACTTC
CDR3: CASSFLQGPSYEQYF

V: TRBV28
size: NA
D: NA
J: TRBJ2-2
DNA: TGTGCCAGCCGCCTGGATACCCTAGAGACCGGGGAGCTGTTTTTT
CDR3: CASRLDTLETGELFF

V: TRBV6-1
size: NA
D: NA
J: TRBJ2-7
DNA: TGTGCCAGCGGTGGGGCCCGCTACGAGCAGTACTTC
CDR3: CASGGARYEQYF

V: TRBV6-1
size: NA
D: NA
J: TRBJ1-4
DNA: TGTGCCAGCATGGGAGGGGGATTTAATGAAAAACTGTTTTTT
CDR3: CASMGGGFNEKLFF

V: TRBV6-2/TRBV6-3
size: few
D: TRBD1
J: TRBJ1-2
DNA: TGTGCCAGCAGTTACTCGACAGGGGTAGGCTACACCTTC
CDR3: CASSYSTGVGYTF

V: TRBV2
size: NA
D: TRBD2
J: TRBJ2-1
DNA: TGTGCCAGCAGGGGGGCCCGGACCGGGACTAGTGTCAATGAGCAGTTCTTC
CDR3: CASRGARTGTSVNEQFF

V: TRBV20-1
size: NA
D: NA
J: TRBJ2-7
DNA: TGCAGTGCTTCCTTTAGTAGATACGAGCAGTACTTC
CDR3: CSASFSRYEQYF

V: TRBV24-1
size: NA
D: NA
J: TRBJ2-2
DNA: TGTGCCACCAGTGATCCCCCGGGCGGGGGCGAGACCGGGGAGCTGTTTTTT
CDR3: CATSDPPGGGETGELFF

V: TRBV18
size: NA
D: TRBD2
J: TRBJ2-1
DNA: TGTGCCAGCTCACTTAGCGGGGACTACAATGAGCAGTTCTTC
CDR3: CASSLSGDYNEQFF

V: TRBV6-1
size: NA
D: TRBD1
J: TRBJ1-5
DNA: TGTGCCAGCAGTGGGACAGGCGGTAATCAGCCCCAGCATTTT
CDR3: CASSGTGGNQPQHF

V: TRBV2
size: few
D: TRBD2
J: TRBJ2-7
DNA: TGTGCCAGCAGAGACGGGACTAGCGTCTACGAGCAGTACTTC
CDR3: CASRDGTSVYEQYF

V: TRBV19
size: NA
D: NA
J: TRBJ2-7
DNA: TGTGCCAGTAGTATGGGACGACAGGTAATGGAGCAGTACTTC
CDR3: CASSMGRQVMEQYF

V: TRBV5-4
size: few
D: NA
J: TRBJ1-5
DNA: TGTGCCAGCAGCTTGAAGCCAGATCAGCCCCAGCATTTT
CDR3: CASSLKPDQPQHF

V: TRBV6-1
size: few
D: NA
J: TRBJ1-2
DNA: TGTGCCAGCAGTCACCGGCGGCCGGAAGAAGGCTACACCTTC
CDR3: CASSHRRPEEGYTF

V: TRBV7-9
size: NA
D: NA
J: TRBJ1-2
DNA: TGTGCCAGCAGCTACAACCCGGACAGCTATGGCTACACCTTC
CDR3: CASSYNPDSYGYTF

V: TRBV6-1
size: NA
D: TRBD2
J: TRBJ2-7
DNA: TGTGCCAGCAGTGAAATCGGACTAGCGGGGTTCTACGAGCAGTACTTC
CDR3: CASSEIGLAGFYEQYF